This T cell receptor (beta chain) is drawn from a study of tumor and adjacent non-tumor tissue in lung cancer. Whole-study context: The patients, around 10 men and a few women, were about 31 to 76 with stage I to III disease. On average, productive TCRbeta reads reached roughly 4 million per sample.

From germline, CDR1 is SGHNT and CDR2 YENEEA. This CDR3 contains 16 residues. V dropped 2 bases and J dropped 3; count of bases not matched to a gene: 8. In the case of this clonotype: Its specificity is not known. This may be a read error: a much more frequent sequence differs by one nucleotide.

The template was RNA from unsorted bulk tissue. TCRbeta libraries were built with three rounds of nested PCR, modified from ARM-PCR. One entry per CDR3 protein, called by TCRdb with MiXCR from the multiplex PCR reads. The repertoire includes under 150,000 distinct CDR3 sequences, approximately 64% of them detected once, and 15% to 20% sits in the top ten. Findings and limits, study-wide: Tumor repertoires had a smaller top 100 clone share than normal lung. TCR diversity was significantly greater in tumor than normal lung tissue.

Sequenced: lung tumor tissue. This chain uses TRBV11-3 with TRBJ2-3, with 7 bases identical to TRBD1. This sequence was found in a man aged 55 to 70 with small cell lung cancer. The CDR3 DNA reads TGTGCCAGCAGCTTAAATCACCAGGGGGTAACAGATACGCAGTATTTT. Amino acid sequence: CASSLNHQGVTDTQYF.